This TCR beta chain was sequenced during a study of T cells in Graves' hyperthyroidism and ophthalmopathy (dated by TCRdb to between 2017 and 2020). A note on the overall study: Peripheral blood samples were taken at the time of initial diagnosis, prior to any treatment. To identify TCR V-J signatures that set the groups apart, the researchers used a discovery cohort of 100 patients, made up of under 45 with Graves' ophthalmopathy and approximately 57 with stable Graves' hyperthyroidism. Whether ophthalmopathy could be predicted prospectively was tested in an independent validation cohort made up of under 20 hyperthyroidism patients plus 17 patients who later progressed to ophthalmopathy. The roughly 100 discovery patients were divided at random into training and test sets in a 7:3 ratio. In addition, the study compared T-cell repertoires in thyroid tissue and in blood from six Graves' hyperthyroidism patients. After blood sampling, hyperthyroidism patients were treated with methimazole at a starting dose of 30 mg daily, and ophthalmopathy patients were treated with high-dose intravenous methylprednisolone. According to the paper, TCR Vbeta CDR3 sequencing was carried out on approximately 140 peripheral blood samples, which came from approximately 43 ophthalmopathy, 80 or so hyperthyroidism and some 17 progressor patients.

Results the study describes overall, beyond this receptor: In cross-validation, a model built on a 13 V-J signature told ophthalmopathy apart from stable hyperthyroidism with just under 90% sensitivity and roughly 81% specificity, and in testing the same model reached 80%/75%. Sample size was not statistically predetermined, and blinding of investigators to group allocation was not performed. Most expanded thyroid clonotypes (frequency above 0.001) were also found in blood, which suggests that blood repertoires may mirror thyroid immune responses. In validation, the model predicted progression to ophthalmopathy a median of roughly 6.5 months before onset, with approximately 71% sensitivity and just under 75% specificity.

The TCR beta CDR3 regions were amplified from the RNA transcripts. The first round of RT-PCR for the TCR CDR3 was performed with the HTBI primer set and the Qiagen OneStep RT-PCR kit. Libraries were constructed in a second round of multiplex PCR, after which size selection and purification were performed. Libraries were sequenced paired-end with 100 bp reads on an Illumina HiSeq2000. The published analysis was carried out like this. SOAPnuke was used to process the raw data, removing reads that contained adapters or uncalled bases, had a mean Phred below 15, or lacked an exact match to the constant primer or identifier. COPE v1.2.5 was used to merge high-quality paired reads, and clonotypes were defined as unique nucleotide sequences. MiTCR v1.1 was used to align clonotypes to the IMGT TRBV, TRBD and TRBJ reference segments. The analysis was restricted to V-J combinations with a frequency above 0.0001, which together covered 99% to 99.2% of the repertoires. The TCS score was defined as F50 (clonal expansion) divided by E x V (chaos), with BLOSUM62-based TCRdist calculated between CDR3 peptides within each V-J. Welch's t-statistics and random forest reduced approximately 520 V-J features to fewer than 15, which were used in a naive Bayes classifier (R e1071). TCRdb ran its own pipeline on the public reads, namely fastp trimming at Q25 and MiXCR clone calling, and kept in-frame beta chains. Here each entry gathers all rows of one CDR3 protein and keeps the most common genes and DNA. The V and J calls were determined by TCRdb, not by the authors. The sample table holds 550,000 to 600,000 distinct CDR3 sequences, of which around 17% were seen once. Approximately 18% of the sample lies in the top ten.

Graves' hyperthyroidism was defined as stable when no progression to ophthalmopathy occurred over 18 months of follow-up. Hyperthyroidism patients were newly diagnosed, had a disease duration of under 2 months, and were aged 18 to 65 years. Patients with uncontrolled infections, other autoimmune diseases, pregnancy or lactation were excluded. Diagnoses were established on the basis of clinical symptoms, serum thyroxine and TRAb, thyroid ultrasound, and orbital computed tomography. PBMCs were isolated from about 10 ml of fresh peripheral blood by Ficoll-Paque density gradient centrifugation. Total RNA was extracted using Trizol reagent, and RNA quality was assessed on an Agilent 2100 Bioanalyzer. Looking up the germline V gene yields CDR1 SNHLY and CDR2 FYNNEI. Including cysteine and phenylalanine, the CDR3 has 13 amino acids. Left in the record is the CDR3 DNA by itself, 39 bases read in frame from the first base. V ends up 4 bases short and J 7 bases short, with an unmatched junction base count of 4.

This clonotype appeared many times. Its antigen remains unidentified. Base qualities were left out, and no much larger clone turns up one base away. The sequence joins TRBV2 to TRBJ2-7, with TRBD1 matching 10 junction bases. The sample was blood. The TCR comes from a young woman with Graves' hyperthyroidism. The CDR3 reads CASSATGGREQYF. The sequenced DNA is TGTGCCAGCAGTGCGACAGGGGGCCGGGAGCAGTACTTC. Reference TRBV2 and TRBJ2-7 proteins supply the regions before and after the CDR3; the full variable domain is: EPEVTQTPSHQVTQMGQEVILRCVPISNHLYFYWYRQILGQKVEFLVSFYNNEISEKSEIFDDQFSVERPDGSNFTLKIRSTKLEDSAMYFCASSATGGREQYFGPGTRLTVT.